This T cell receptor beta chain originates from a study of PD-1 blockade in classical Hodgkin lymphoma (dated by TCRdb to about 2020). As for the study more broadly: Nivolumab dosing was 3 mg/kg intravenously every 2 weeks, continuing until either disease progression or unacceptable toxicity. To define a peripheral blood immune signature of response to PD-1 blockade in classical Hodgkin lymphoma, the study combined TCR beta sequencing with CyTOF. What the work shows at the level of the full study, not this receptor alone: The study covered only a single clinical trial cohort, and the causes of the repertoire differences, possibly disease activity or prior therapy, were still not defined. Baseline TCR diversity was reported to be lower in newly diagnosed patients than in healthy donors, and even lower in relapsed/refractory patients. Patients starting nivolumab less than 1 year after ASCT had lower diversity and were excluded from later analyses to avoid confounding by immune reconstitution. Baseline diversity similar to that of newly diagnosed patients was observed in trial patients achieving complete response, whereas significantly lower diversity was observed in partial responders and progressors. By C4D1, a significant rise was seen in CD4+ TCR diversity but not in CD8+ TCR diversity (p=0.0027 vs p=0.16), and the rise was most apparent among complete responders (p=0.02).

The intended sense of this specimen's time point label: cycle 4 day 1 (C4D1), after around six weeks of nivolumab. Every trial patient had relapsed following autologous stem cell transplantation, and prior brentuximab vedotin exposure was what differed among cohorts A, B and C. Magnetic negative selection with a Miltenyi CD4+ T cell isolation kit was used to purify CD4+ T cells from thawed PBMCs. A total of roughly 60 patients with relapsed/refractory classical Hodgkin lymphoma made up the trial cohort, and each patient's best overall response was complete response, partial response or progressive disease. Single-agent nivolumab was administered to trial patients in the multi-cohort phase II CheckMate 205 trial. An independent review committee assessed best overall response by applying the 2007 International Working Group response criteria. PBMCs from the trial were collected at three points: immediately before nivolumab initiation (C1D1), and during therapy at cycle 2 day 1 and cycle 4 day 1. Peripheral blood was collected in 8 mL Vacutainer Cell Preparation Tubes, from which PBMCs were isolated by centrifugation and then cryopreserved. Purified CD4+ and CD8+ fractions were prepared only for cases where an additional PBMC sample was available. On LS columns in a quadroMACS separator, the magnetically labelled cells were depleted, and the flow-through was collected as the purified fraction.

A note on this clone: What this receptor recognizes is not known. Base-call qualities are not available, and no considerably larger clone is one nucleotide away.

Genomic DNA was isolated using the Qiagen DNeasy kit from unsorted PBMCs as well as from negatively selected CD4+ and CD8+ fractions. TCR beta CDR3 regions were amplified by immunoSEQ multiplex PCR using primers annealing to V and J segments. Amplification bias was minimized using a synthetic immune receptor repertoire, and residual bias was removed computationally after sequencing. The original pipeline was this. Custom Python scripts were used to quantify repertoire diversity as the Shannon entropy index. The unsorted, CD4+ and CD8+ repertoires were each analyzed separately, with the exception of combined analyses, where CD4+ and CD8+ sequences were merged in silico. A clone counted as expanded when the clone's frequency after treatment rose at least 2-fold relative to C1D1, and clones undetected at baseline were given a pseudocount of 0.5. Singleton clones were defined as clones with 0 or 1 copy at C1D1, and non-singleton clones were defined as clones with 2 or more copies. Clones expanded in unsorted samples were annotated as CD4+, CD8+ or unknown by matching protein sequences in sorted samples from the same patient. Wilcoxon tests were applied to paired samples to test diversity changes from C1D1 to C4D1. This immuneACCESS table, as held by TCRdb, lists in-frame sequences with V and J called but not all clones. Of the missing ones, under half trace to an unresolved V gene in checked studies; the others have no known cause. Clone size and V and J calls were adopted from that table, with D and trimming inferred from the DNA. The sample data list tens of thousands of clones, and more than 80% of these were observed just once. The ten largest account for approximately 0.62% of the sample.

CDR1 MNHNY and CDR2 SVGAGI are derived from the germline V gene (reference sequence). There are 14 amino acids in the CDR3, from cysteine to phenylalanine inclusive. Just the 42-base CDR3 DNA is kept, in frame starting at base 1. The trim is 6 bases for V and 11 bases for J, with a gap of 20 bases between the germline ends. The sequenced sample was CD4+ T cells from blood, obtained before the fourth cycle of nivolumab. This receptor was obtained from a human donor with classical Hodgkin lymphoma. The chain couples TRBV6-6 to TRBJ1-5, with the D gene not clear enough to name. The CDR3: CASSPRHQSVAQHF. The sequence in DNA is TGTGCCAGCAGCCCCCGCCACCAGTCCGTTGCCCAGCATTTT.